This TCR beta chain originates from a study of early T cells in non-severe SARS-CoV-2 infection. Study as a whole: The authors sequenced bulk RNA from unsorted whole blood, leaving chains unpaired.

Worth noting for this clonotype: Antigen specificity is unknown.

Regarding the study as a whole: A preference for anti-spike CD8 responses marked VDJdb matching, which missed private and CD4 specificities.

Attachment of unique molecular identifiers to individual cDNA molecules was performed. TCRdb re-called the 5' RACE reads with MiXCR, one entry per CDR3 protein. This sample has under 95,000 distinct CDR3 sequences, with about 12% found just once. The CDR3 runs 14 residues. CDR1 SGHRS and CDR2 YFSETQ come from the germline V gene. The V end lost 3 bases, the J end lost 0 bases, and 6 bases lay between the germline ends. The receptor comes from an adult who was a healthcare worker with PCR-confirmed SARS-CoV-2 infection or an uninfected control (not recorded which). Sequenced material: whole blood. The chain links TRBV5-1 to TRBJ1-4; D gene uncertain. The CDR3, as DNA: TGCGCCAGCAGCTCGACTACAACTAATGAAAAACTGTTTTTT. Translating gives CASSSTTTNEKLFF.